These 30 T cell receptor beta chains originate from one sample sequenced in a study of tumor-infiltrating lymphocytes in primary liver carcinoma (dated by TCRdb to 2017 to 2019). Total RNA and DNA were co-extracted without cell sorting from approximately 22-30 mg of bulk tissue using the AllPrep DNA/RNA mini kit. This sample was sequenced with an Illumina HiSeq 2500. A constant-region primer and ProtoScript II reverse transcriptase were used to reverse-transcribe TCRbeta-specific cDNA from 500 ng total RNA. Construction of the TCRbeta libraries relied on three nested rounds of multiplex PCR, following a slightly modified ARM-PCR procedure. Each of the first two PCR rounds ran for approximately 10 cycles using multiplex TRBV1-TRBV30 forward primers together with a Cbeta reverse primer. Clones were called with MiXCR by TCRdb after fastp trimmed the public reads at Q25, and only in-frame beta chains were retained. Entries are consolidated by CDR3 protein sequence, retaining the most common genes and DNA. The sample data list approximately 92,000 distinct CDR3 sequences, and around 63% of these were observed just once. Over 9.5% of the sample is taken by the ten largest.

Sequenced: liver tumor tissue from sampling region 5. Reading the label with the study, this specimen's cell subset or site is: tumor region T5, tumor centre. These receptors all come from a woman aged 55-75 years with primary liver carcinoma and hepatitis B virus infection.

Remarks on this clonotype: A much more abundant neighbour one base away suggests this may be a read error. The chain employs TRBV6-6 and TRBJ2-3; D may match TRBD1 or TRBD2 (8 bases each). The V gene's germline CDR1 is MNHNY and CDR2 SVGAGI (reference sequence). This CDR3 has 17 residues. CDR3 residues: CASSYRGGTGSTETQYF. The CDR3 DNA reads as TGTGCCAGCAGTTACCGGGGGGGGACAGGCAGCACAGAAACGCAGTATTTT.

This sequence joins TRBV28 and TRBJ1-2; TRBD1 matches at 8 bases. The ends lost 7 bases at V and 9 bases at J; junction bases unmatched: 10. This CDR3 contains 13 residues. Per the germline V gene, CDR1 is MDHEN and CDR2 is SYDVKM. CDR3 in amino acids: CASTRTGIDRYTF. The CDR3 nucleotides read TGTGCCAGCACTCGGACAGGGATTGATCGCTACACCTTC.

Turning to this clonotype: This may stem from a read error, because a much larger clone lies one nucleotide away. The rearrangement uses TRBV7-9 and TRBJ2-1, with 7 bases identical to TRBD2. CDR1 is SEHNR, CDR2 FQNEAQ, per germline (reference sequence). The CDR3 is 15 residues long. The CDR3 is CVSSLGGGGYNEQFF. The CDR3 DNA reads as TGTGTCAGCAGCTTAGGCGGGGGAGGCTACAATGAGCAGTTCTTC.

This clonotype appeared once. At one end the junction does not follow the germline gene, possibly because of a read error. The CDR3 region is CVSTGSSSTDRQFF. The CDR3 DNA sequence: TGTGTCAGCACTGGGAGTTCAAGCACAGATAGGCAGTTTTTT. The gene calls are TRBV6-5 and TRBJ2-3; tentatively, D is TRBD2 (5 bases). This CDR3 is built from 14 residues. The germline V gene has CDR1 MNHEY and CDR2 SVGAGI.

Concerning this clonotype itself: Sequence at one end of the junction differs from germline and may be a read error. The rearrangement joins TRBV5-1 to TRBJ1-1; perhaps TRBD1 as D (6 bases). This CDR3 region has 16 residues. Germline-derived CDR1 and CDR2 are SGHRS and YFSETQ. The chain's CDR3 is CASSPSAGAWNAEAFF. CDR3 sequence (DNA): TGCGCCAGCAGCCCCTCGGCGGGGGCTTGGAACGCTGAAGCTTTCTTT.

This clonotype is a singleton in its sample. The rearrangement uses TRBV11-2 and TRBJ2-5; D perhaps matches TRBD2 (5 bases). This CDR3 region has 15 residues. Per the germline V gene, CDR1 is SGHAT and CDR2 is FQNNGV. The CDR3 loop reads CPSSSRNSRTETQYF. The CDR3 DNA follows: TGTCCTAGCAGCTCCAGGAATAGCAGGACGGAGACCCAGTACTTC.

A note on this clonotype: One base away lies a much larger clone, so this may be a sequencing read error. The chain combines TRBV7-8 with TRBJ2-1; a weak D match, TRBD2 (6 bases). The CDR3 is 12 residues long. CDR1 is SGHVS and CDR2 is FQNEAQ in the germline V gene. CDR3 loop: CASSWRDNEHFF. In DNA, the CDR3 is TGTGCCAGCAGCTGGAGGGATAATGAGCATTTCTTC.

With regard to this clonotype: A much larger clone sits a single nucleotide away, making a read error possible. The chain uses TRBV7-2 and TRBJ2-1; D is possibly TRBD2 (5 bases). The CDR3 sequence is 15 residues long. Germline V lookup: CDR1 SGHTA, CDR2 FQGNSA. Trimming pared 5 bases from V and 9 bases from J, leaving 20 bases between. This CDR3 is CASSLRVGDNIEQFF. CDR3 nucleotides: TGTGCCAGCAGCCTAAGGGTCGGGGATAACATTGAGCAGTTCTTC.

For this clonotype: Compared with germline, one end of the junction differs, possibly owing to a read error. The chain uses TRBV11-2 and TRBJ2-7; D is possibly TRBD1 or TRBD2 (6 bases each). The CDR3 sequence is 18 residues long. Germline-derived CDR1 and CDR2 are SGHAT and FQNNGV. The CDR3 region is CASSPWGTSGGRSYKQYF. In DNA form, the CDR3 reads TGTGCCAGCAGCCCCTGGGGGACAAGCGGAGGGAGGTCCTACAAGCAGTACTTC.

With regard to this clonotype: A much larger clone is a single base away; this may be a read error. The chain links TRBV10-2 to TRBJ2-2; 8 nucleotides agree with TRBD2. The CDR3 spans 18 residues. Germline V gene sequence: CDR1 WSHSY, CDR2 SAAADI. The CDR3 DNA sequence: TGCGCCAGCAAGGGCTGGGAGCGGGAGAATCAGAACACCGGGGAGCTGCTTTTT. Its protein product is CASKGWERENQNTGELLF.

Of note for this clonotype: A much larger clone lies one base from this, so it may be a read error. V gene TRBV12-3 or TRBV12-4 combines with J gene TRBJ2-1, with D possibly being TRBD1 (6 bases). The CDR3 loop spans 12 amino acids. CDR3 in amino acids: CVSTLGHTGQFF. CDR3 bases: TGTGTCAGCACCTTGGGACACACTGGGCAGTTCTTC.

Concerning this clonotype: One junction end does not reproduce the germline sequence, and a read error may be involved. The chain uses TRBV29-1 and TRBJ2-7; D may be TRBD1 (5 bases). Looked up from germline, CDR1 is SQVTM and CDR2 is ANQGSEA. The CDR3 runs to 12 residues. The CDR3 protein is CSVASRGYKQYF. The CDR3 DNA sequence: TGCAGCGTTGCCTCAAGGGGCTACAAGCAGTACTTC.

The chain uses TRBV2 and TRBJ1-4; 10 bases map to TRBD1. Per germline, CDR1 SNHLY and CDR2 FYNNEI. After removal of 8 bases from V and 6 bases from J, the junction contained 6 bases not matched to a gene. The CDR3 is 14 amino acids. The CDR3 nucleotides read TGTGCCAGCGGGGACAGGGGAACCGATGAAAAACTGTTTTTT. This sequence encodes CASGDRGTDEKLFF.

Comment on this clonotype: The junction departs from the called germline gene at one end, perhaps through a read error. The chain is built from TRBV6-5 and TRBJ1-5; 11 nucleotides line up with TRBD1. The CDR3 spans 20 residues. The germline V gene encodes CDR1 MNHEY and CDR2 SVGAGI. The chain's CDR3 is CASSPRWTGGGRNSYQPQHF. As DNA, the CDR3 is TGTGCCAGCAGTCCGCGTTGGACAGGGGGCGGGCGAAATAGCTATCAGCCCCAGCATTTT.

This clonotype has only a few counts. Likely a read error: the CDR3 ends without its conserved phenylalanine or tryptophan. V usage is TRBV29-1 and J usage is TRBJ2-5; TRBD2 matches at 8 bases. The CDR3 runs 14 residues. The ends lost 4 bases at V and 2 bases at J; junction bases unmatched: 6. CDR1 SQVTM and CDR2 ANQGSEA come from the germline V gene. The CDR3 reads CSVVREGLQETQYL. The CDR3, as DNA: TGCAGCGTTGTTCGGGAGGGACTACAAGAGACCCAGTACCTC.

This clonotype showed up many times. A much larger clone sits a single nucleotide away, making a read error possible. The final CDR3 position lacks the conserved phenylalanine or tryptophan, pointing to a likely read error. The V and J genes are TRBV11-3 and TRBJ2-1; the match to TRBD2 covers 10 bases. The germline gives CDR1 SGHNT, CDR2 YENEEA. With 2 bases clipped from V and 4 bases from J, the junction kept 2 bases outside the gene matches. This CDR3 spans 15 amino acids. Here the CDR3 DNA reads TGTGCCAGCAGCTTACTAGCGGGGGATTACAATGAGCAGTTCTCC. Amino acid sequence: CASSLLAGDYNEQFS.

V is TRBV29-1 and J is TRBJ2-2; D could derive from TRBD1 or TRBD2 (5 bases each). The CDR3 spans 13 residues. In germline, CDR1 is SQVTM, CDR2 ANQGSEA. The CDR3 protein is CSDTGHLGGELFF. For the CDR3, the DNA is TGCAGTGACACGGGGCACTTGGGCGGGGAGCTGTTTTTT.

Notes on this clonotype: The conserved final phenylalanine or tryptophan is absent from the CDR3, which likely points to a read error. Because the CDR3's place on the DNA is in doubt, the DNA is left out and the CDR3 is given as listed by TCRdb. The chain employs TRBV28 and TRBJ1-1. Ends included, the CDR3 has 11 residues. The germline gives CDR1 MDHEN, CDR2 SYDVKM. CDR3 residues: CASSLSAEAFI.

The chain employs TRBV29-1 and TRBJ1-1; 7 bases fit TRBD1. CDR1 SQVTM and CDR2 ANQGSEA come from the germline V gene. After removal of 8 bases from V and 0 bases from J, the junction contained 12 bases not matched to a gene. The CDR3 has 15 residues. CDR3 residues: CSTVVVGGLNTEAFF. The CDR3 bases are TGCAGCACCGTTGTTGTAGGGGGCTTGAACACTGAAGCTTTCTTT.

Details on this clonotype: At one of its ends the junction is not consistent with the germline gene, which may arise from a read error. V usage is TRBV11-2 and J usage is TRBJ1-1; tentatively, D is TRBD1 (6 bases). The CDR3 totals 15 residues. From germline, CDR1 is SGHAT and CDR2 FQNNGV. The DNA of the CDR3 is TGTGCCAGTAGCTCAGGACAGCTAGTGAACACTGAAGCTTTCTTT. Residues: CASSSGQLVNTEAFF. The whole variable domain, filled in from reference TRBV11-2 and TRBJ1-1, reads EAGVAQSPRYKIIEKRQSVAFWCNPISGHATLYWYQQILGQGPKLLIQFQNNGVVDDSQLPKDRFSAERLKGVDSTLKIQPAKLEDSAVYLCASSSGQLVNTEAFFGQGTRLTVV.

Ten or more counts support this clonotype. The rearrangement joins TRBV12-3 or TRBV12-4 to TRBJ1-6; the D is unclear. The CDR3 consists of 12 residues. V was clipped by 3 bases and J by 9 bases, with 6 bases between them. The chain's CDR3 is CASSLSGSPLHF. The CDR3 bases are TGTGCCAGCAGTTTGTCCGGTTCACCCCTCCACTTT.

Regarding this clonotype: A single base separates this from a much larger clone, so it may be a read error. The rearrangement joins TRBV25-1 to TRBJ1-1; no reliable D call. Germline loops: CDR1 MGHDK, CDR2 SYGVNS. Deletions cut 3 bases from V and 13 bases from J, with 15 bases between. This CDR3 spans 12 amino acids. CDR3 sequence reads: CASSEVRPGGFF. The CDR3 coding sequence is TGTGCCAGCAGTGAGGTTAGGCCTGGAGGTTTCTTT.

For this clonotype: Mismatch with germline at one junction end may stem from a read error. This chain uses TRBV28 with TRBJ2-1, with D possibly being TRBD1 (6 bases). The CDR3 consists of 15 residues. The germline V gene has CDR1 MDHEN and CDR2 SYDVKM. The CDR3 here is CASSSDRSSYNGQFF. Here the CDR3 DNA reads TGTGCCAGCAGTTCCGACAGGAGCTCCTACAATGGGCAGTTCTTC. Filled out from reference TRBV28 and TRBJ2-1, the complete variable domain reads DVKVTQSSRYLVKRTGEKVFLECVQDMDHENMFWYRQDPGLGLRLIYFSYDVKMKEKGDIPEGYSVSREKKERFSLILESASTNQTSMYLCASSSDRSSYNGQFFGPGTRLTVL.

This chain uses TRBV29-1 with TRBJ2-5; 9 bases fit TRBD2. V trimming: 7 bases; J trimming: 11 bases; junction bases outside the gene matches: 23. This CDR3 contains 16 residues. CDR1 SQVTM and CDR2 ANQGSEA come from the germline V gene. CDR3 sequence reads: CSASGVTSGIQEIQYF. The CDR3 DNA follows: TGCAGCGCCTCTGGCGTGACTAGCGGAATTCAAGAGATACAGTACTTC.

Comment on this clonotype: The junction and the germline gene differ at one end; a read error may be behind it. The chain carries TRBV4-2 and TRBJ2-1; 7 nucleotides agree with TRBD2. Germline CDR1 is LGHNA and CDR2 is YNFKEQ. This CDR3 region has 15 residues. DNA of the CDR3: TGCGCCAGCAGCCACGGACTGACGGGAGGCTATGAGCAGTTCTTC. This translates into CASSHGLTGGYEQFF.

Comments on this clonotype: The germline gene is not matched at one end of the junction; a read error may be the cause. The chain is built from TRBV11-2 and TRBJ2-3; possible D gene TRBD1, 5 bases. The closer fit of TRBJ1-5 to the DNA end suggests the J call may be wrong. This CDR3 has 15 amino acids. The germline V gene has CDR1 SGHAT and CDR2 FQNNGV. CDR3 nucleotides: TGTGCCTGCAGCTCGGGACTAGCGGGACCAGATAGGCAGCATTTT. Its translation is CACSSGLAGPDRQHF.

The V call is TRBV11-2, the J call TRBJ1-2; D is unresolved. Germline V gene data show CDR1 as SGHAT and CDR2 as FQNNGV. The CDR3 has 13 residues. The germline V and J ends were trimmed by 3 bases and 12 bases, with 17 bases remaining between them. The CDR3 nucleotides are TGTGCCAGCAGCTTGGAGTCCGGCAATGGTCACACCTTC. It translates to CASSLESGNGHTF.

The J gene is TRBJ2-5, the V gene TRBV25-1, with TRBD1 as a possible D gene (6 bases). V was trimmed by 4 bases and J by 6 bases, leaving 12 bases between them. CDR3 length: 13 amino acids. The germline CDR1 and CDR2 sequences are MGHDK and SYGVNS. CDR3 residues: CASSAQRGKTQYF. Here the CDR3 DNA reads TGTGCCAGCAGTGCCCAGAGGGGGAAGACCCAGTACTTC.

A remark on this clonotype: Since a much larger clone is just one base distant, this may be a read error. Because the CDR3 is missing its conserved closing phenylalanine or tryptophan, this is likely a read error. The CDR3 DNA follows: TGTGCCAGCAGCACCTGGACAGGGGCGAATGAGCAGTTCTTA. It translates to CASSTWTGANEQFL. The chain joins TRBV7-9 to TRBJ2-1, with 9 bases lining up with TRBD1. V gave up 5 bases and J gave up 7 bases; unmatched junction bases: 6. The germline V gene has CDR1 SEHNR and CDR2 FQNEAQ (reference sequence). CDR3 size: 14 residues.

Only one count was recorded for this clonotype. A much bigger clone sits one base away, suggesting this may be a read error. The genes are TRBV5-6 and TRBJ2-6; either TRBD1 or TRBD2 may supply D (6 bases each). Trimming pared 6 bases from V and 0 bases from J, leaving 13 bases between. The CDR3 contains 16 residues. Looked up from germline, CDR1 is SGHDT and CDR2 is YYEEEE. The DNA for the CDR3 is TGTGCCAGCATGGGACACGGGAGCTCTGGGGCCAACGTCCTGACTTTC. Its translation: CASMGHGSSGANVLTF.